One sample yielded the 9 T cell receptor beta chains listed below, sequenced in a study of OX40 agonist ivuxolimab in advanced cancers. Method: immunoSEQ multiplex PCR; TCRdb's copy keeps in-frame clones and lacks some. The table records about 7,300 clones, roughly 80% of them present only once. Specimen: CD4+ or CD8+ T cells sorted from blood, collected in a trial of the OX40 agonist ivuxolimab. The source of these receptors is an adult with an advanced solid tumor such as melanoma, head and neck, liver or kidney cancer.

This clone occurred a few times. The CDR3 spells CASSTRGRTEAFF. CDR3 DNA: TGTGCCAGTAGTACCAGGGGGCGGACTGAAGCTTTCTTT. J is TRBJ1-1 and V is TRBV19, with 8 nucleotides matching TRBD1. Germline CDR1 and CDR2: LNHDA and SQIVND (reference sequence). The ends lost 4 bases at V and 5 bases at J; junction bases unmatched: 3. CDR3 length: 13 residues.

In its sample, this clone was seen once. The chain carries TRBV4-1 and TRBJ2-2; D not certain. Trimming shortened V by 4 bases and J by 2 bases, and 8 bases separated the two germline ends. Germline-derived CDR1 and CDR2 are MGHRA and YSYEKL. CDR3 length: 14 amino acids. The CDR3 protein is CASSLGFNTGELFF. In DNA, the CDR3 is TGCGCCAGCAGCCTCGGATTCAACACCGGGGAGCTGTTTTTT.

The chain joins TRBV30 to TRBJ2-7, with D perhaps matching TRBD1 (5 bases). This CDR3 spans 14 amino acids. The germline V and J ends were trimmed by 8 bases and 4 bases, with 21 bases remaining between them. Germline V gene sequence: CDR1 GTSNPN, CDR2 SVGIG (reference sequence). CDR3 sequence reads: CAGGGADHRYEQYF. The DNA of the CDR3 is TGTGCCGGCGGTGGGGCGGATCACCGTTACGAGCAGTACTTC.

The chain combines TRBV7-2 with TRBJ2-1, with D perhaps given as TRBD1 or TRBD2 (5 bases each). V shed 5 bases and J shed 7 bases, with 12 bases lying between them. Per the germline V gene, CDR1 is SGHTA and CDR2 is FQGNSA. The CDR3 covers 13 residues. The CDR3 is CASSLGWGNEQFF. CDR3 DNA sequence: TGTGCCAGCAGCCTAGGTTGGGGGAATGAGCAGTTCTTC.

CDR3: CASSLSGGAAHNEQFF. The CDR3 bases are TGTGCCAGCAGCTTAAGCGGGGGGGCCGCCCACAATGAGCAGTTCTTC. V usage is TRBV7-9 and J usage is TRBJ2-1; 10 nucleotides match TRBD2. After removal of 2 bases from V and 5 bases from J, the junction contained 6 bases not matched to a gene. CDR3 length equals 16 residues. Germline V lookup: CDR1 SEHNR, CDR2 FQNEAQ (reference sequence).

The rearrangement links TRBV2 to TRBJ2-7, with TRBD1 matching over 7 bases. V trimming: 1 base; J trimming: 5 bases; junction bases outside the gene matches: 11. This CDR3 is 16 amino acids long. Germline loops: CDR1 SNHLY, CDR2 FYNNEI. The CDR3 DNA is TGTGCCAGCAGTGAAGAGTGGCGCCAGGGGGTCGACGAGCAGTACTTC. Protein product: CASSEEWRQGVDEQYF.

The chain has TRBV5-1 and TRBJ2-1; the D call may be TRBD1 or TRBD2 (5 bases each). The CDR3 runs to 15 residues. Germline CDR1 SGHRS, CDR2 YFSETQ. The V end lost 2 bases, the J end lost 7 bases, and 16 bases lay between the germline ends. CDR3 DNA sequence: TGCGCCAGCAGCTTCCGGGACCCCCGGTTGAATGAGCAGTTCTTC. Its translation is CASSFRDPRLNEQFF.

This chain connects TRBV2 to TRBJ2-1; 8 bases agree with TRBD2. The V and J ends lost 8 bases and 1 base, in that order; junction bases with no gene match: 4. Germline V lookup: CDR1 SNHLY, CDR2 FYNNEI. This CDR3 contains 14 residues. Here the CDR3 reads CASGSGESYNEQFF. DNA of the CDR3: TGTGCCAGCGGTAGCGGGGAATCCTACAATGAGCAGTTCTTC. The whole variable domain, remainder taken from reference TRBV2 and TRBJ2-1, is EPEVTQTPSHQVTQMGQEVILRCVPISNHLYFYWYRQILGQKVEFLVSFYNNEISEKSEIFDDQFSVERPDGSNFTLKIRSTKLEDSAMYFCASGSGESYNEQFFGPGTRLTVL.

V and J are TRBV2 and TRBJ1-5, with D hard to call. CDR1 SNHLY and CDR2 FYNNEI come from the germline V gene. The CDR3 is 17 amino acids. V lost 3 bases to trimming and J lost 1 base, with 16 bases between them. As DNA, the CDR3 is TGTGCCAGCAGTGAGCTTCATCTAACTCGGAGCAATCAGCCCCAGCATTTT. It is translated as CASSELHLTRSNQPQHF. Full variable domain (missing parts from reference TRBV2 and TRBJ1-5): EPEVTQTPSHQVTQMGQEVILRCVPISNHLYFYWYRQILGQKVEFLVSFYNNEISEKSEIFDDQFSVERPDGSNFTLKIRSTKLEDSAMYFCASSELHLTRSNQPQHFGDGTRLSIL.